One and the same sample provided the 14 T cell receptor beta chains below, sequenced in a study of blood T cell repertoires in COVID-19. Sequenced by immunoSEQ multiplex PCR; TCRdb stores in-frame clones only, minus some. Among about 170,000 clones listed, approximately 80% were seen once. The sequenced material came from peripheral blood. All receptors derive from an elderly woman with active or convalescent COVID-19.

The chain joins TRBV7-6 to TRBJ1-5, with D unclear. V gave up 5 bases and J gave up 2 bases, with 13 bases separating them. Germline CDR1 reads SGHVS; CDR2 reads FNYEAQ. The CDR3 is made up of 15 amino acids. The CDR3 reads CASSPLGWGNQPQHF. The CDR3 DNA reads as TGTGCCAGCAGCCCCCTAGGATGGGGCAATCAGCCCCAGCATTTT.

Note on this clone: The sample carries other DNA sequences with the same CDR3. The chain couples TRBV7-2 to TRBJ1-3; D is perhaps TRBD1 (6 bases). Trimming removed 5 bases from V and 2 bases from J, with 10 bases in between. The CDR3 is 14 amino acids. The germline CDR1 and CDR2 sequences are SGHTA and FQGNSA. The CDR3 sequence is CASSLDRPGNTIYF. CDR3 nucleotide sequence: TGTGCCAGCAGCCTGGACAGACCTGGAAACACCATATATTTT. The full variable domain, with the rest looked up from reference TRBV7-2 and TRBJ1-3, is GAGVSQSPSNKVTEKGKDVELRCDPISGHTALYWYRQSLGQGLEFLIYFQGNSAPDKSGLPSDRFSAERTGGSVSTLTIQRTQQEDSAVYLCASSLDRPGNTIYFGEGSWLTVV.

CDR3 residues: CASSLGQNSYNEQFF. CDR3 nucleotide sequence: TGTGCCAGCAGCCTGGGACAGAACTCCTACAATGAGCAGTTCTTC. The chain is built from TRBV5-8 and TRBJ2-1, with 7 bases matching TRBD1. Germline CDR1 and CDR2: SGHTS and YDEGEE. V shed 4 bases and J 0 bases; nucleotides not matched to a gene: 4. The CDR3 is 15 residues long.

This chain uses TRBV4-3 with TRBJ1-3; D not resolved. Trimming shortened V by 0 bases and J by 7 bases, and 10 bases separated the two germline ends. The CDR3 spans 14 residues. The germline gives CDR1 LGHNA, CDR2 YSLEER. DNA for the CDR3: TGCGCCAGCAGCCAAGATGGGCAGATGAACACCATATATTTT. Its translation: CASSQDGQMNTIYF.

This clone was seen a single time. This rearrangement joins TRBV4-3 to TRBJ2-1; TRBD2 matches 10 bases. The CDR3 loop spans 18 amino acids. The ends lost 4 bases at V and 0 bases at J; junction bases unmatched: 9. The germline V gene encodes CDR1 LGHNA and CDR2 YSLEER. The CDR3 sequence is CASSRFTSGESSYNEQFF. The CDR3 DNA follows: TGCGCCAGCAGCCGATTTACTAGCGGGGAGAGCTCCTACAATGAGCAGTTCTTC.

The V gene is TRBV19, the J gene TRBJ1-1; the D is unclear. Germline loops: CDR1 LNHDA, CDR2 SQIVND (reference sequence). The CDR3 spans 14 residues. The V gene lost 5 bases and the J gene lost 5 bases, with 15 bases spanning the gap. CDR3 loop: CASSSRVDRTEAFF. The DNA of the CDR3 is TGTGCCAGTAGTTCGAGGGTGGATCGGACTGAAGCTTTCTTT.

Only a few counts were recorded for this clone. The genes are TRBV6-5 and TRBJ1-5; weak D call: TRBD1 (6 bases). V lost 7 bases to trimming and J lost 0 bases, with 13 bases between them. Germline V CDR1 and CDR2: MNHEY, SVGAGI. The CDR3 sequence is 15 residues long. CDR3 in amino acids: CASKDSRYSNQPQHF. The DNA for the CDR3 is TGTGCCAGCAAGGACAGCCGATATAGCAATCAGCCCCAGCATTTT.

The chain links TRBV6-5 to TRBJ1-2, with a tentative D call TRBD1 (5 bases). The V end was cut by 6 bases, the J end by 1 base, with 9 bases between. CDR3 size: 13 residues. Looked up from germline, CDR1 is MNHEY and CDR2 is SVGAGI. The CDR3 loop reads CASRGGGNYGYTF. The CDR3 region has the DNA TGTGCCAGCAGGGGGGGAGGTAACTATGGCTACACCTTC.

The chain links TRBV6-6 to TRBJ1-3; D is perhaps TRBD1 (6 bases). The CDR3 is 13 residues long. Germline CDR1 is MNHNY and CDR2 is SVGAGI (reference sequence). The V end was cut by 5 bases, the J end by 3 bases, with 8 bases between. CDR3: CASSQGFGNTIYF. CDR3 sequence (DNA): TGTGCCAGCAGTCAGGGGTTTGGAAACACCATATATTTT.

The genes are TRBV6-5 and TRBJ2-7; possibly TRBD1 for D (5 bases). CDR1 and CDR2 from the germline V gene are MNHEY and SVGAGI. Trimming left V 5 bases short and J 5 bases short, with 19 bases between. The CDR3 spans 15 residues. The CDR3, as DNA: TGTGCCAGCAGTCGAGAAAACTCCAGGGTAGACGAGCAGTACTTC. It yields the protein CASSRENSRVDEQYF.

The chain carries TRBV7-9 and TRBJ1-2; D is undetermined. V lost 1 base and J lost 5, with 14 bases in between. CDR1 and CDR2 from the germline V gene are SEHNR and FQNEAQ (reference sequence). This CDR3 is 15 amino acids long. This chain's CDR3 is CASSLGWEMGYGYTF. The DNA of the CDR3 is TGTGCCAGCAGCTTAGGCTGGGAGATGGGGTATGGCTACACCTTC.

This clone has just a few counts. The V gene is TRBV6-2 or TRBV6-3, the J gene TRBJ1-1; TRBD1 agrees at 8 bases. The germline V gene has CDR1 MNHEY and CDR2 SVGEGT. The CDR3 has 14 amino acids. The V and J ends lost 7 bases and 3 bases, in that order; junction bases with no gene match: 7. In DNA form, the CDR3 reads TGTGCCAGCACCCCCTGGACAGGGTACACTGAAGCTTTCTTT. Protein sequence: CASTPWTGYTEAFF.

This chain connects TRBV18 to TRBJ1-1; TRBD1 matches at 7 bases. The CDR3 loop spans 13 amino acids. The J segment lost 5 bases and the V segment lost 4 bases, leaving 4 bases of the junction unmatched. Germline V gives CDR1 KGHSH, CDR2 LQKENI. This CDR3 is CASSRDRVTEAFF. The CDR3 bases are TGTGCCAGCTCACGCGACAGGGTGACTGAAGCTTTCTTT.

The chain is built from TRBV5-6 and TRBJ1-2; D is ambiguous. CDR1 is SGHDT and CDR2 is YYEEEE in the germline V gene. This CDR3 has 12 amino acids. Between the trimmed V and J ends, which lost 4 bases and 4 bases, there was a span of 8 bases. As DNA, the CDR3 is TGTGCCAGCAGCGTTCAGGTCTATGGCTACACCTTC. The encoded protein is CASSVQVYGYTF.